The 19 T cell receptor beta chains below all came from one sample that was sequenced in a study of T-cell memory formation after mild COVID-19. TCRdb re-derived calls from the 5' RACE reads in MiXCR, one entry per CDR3 protein. The sample carries approximately 240,000 distinct CDR3 sequences, 16% recorded once. The specimen sequenced was PBMCs or a T cell subset sorted from them (not recorded which). These TCRs come from a man younger than 35 who had mild COVID-19 (a few samples of this study predate the infection). Cell type and time point are not known.

The rearrangement uses TRBV6-2 or TRBV6-3 and TRBJ2-5, with D perhaps matching TRBD2 (5 bases). Germline CDR1 reads MNHEY; CDR2 reads SVGEGT. V dropped 5 bases and J dropped 4 bases, with 14 bases sitting between them. CDR3 length: 14 amino acids. As DNA, the CDR3 is TGTGCCAGCAGTAAAACAAACGGGGTAGAGACCCAGTACTTC. This translates into CASSKTNGVETQYF.

This clonotype was counted only a few times. The chain combines TRBV6-1 with TRBJ1-1; no clear D. CDR1 and CDR2 from the germline V gene are MNHNS and SASEGT. CDR3 length equals 12 residues. Trimming took off 2 bases at V and 7 bases at J, with 8 bases between the two ends. In nucleotides, the CDR3 is TGTGCCAGCAGTGAATCTAGGTTTGAAGCTTTCTTT. It is translated as CASSESRFEAFF.

The CDR3 DNA is TGTGCCAGCAGCCGGGACAGCAGGGTCCAGCCCCAGCATTTT. This translates into CASSRDSRVQPQHF. The chain carries TRBV6-2 or TRBV6-3 and TRBJ1-5; 7 bases fit TRBD1. CDR1 MNHEY and CDR2 SVGEGT come from the germline V gene. The CDR3 extends over 14 amino acids. J lost 7 bases, V lost 6 bases, and 9 bases had no gene match.

The rearrangement links TRBV18 to TRBJ1-2; D remains unclear. The CDR3 consists of 14 residues. Germline CDR1 KGHSH, CDR2 LQKENI. The V end was cut by 2 bases, the J end by 2 bases, with 9 bases between. The CDR3 DNA is TGTGCCAGCTCACCAGGGGTAACGAACTATGGCTACACCTTC. Amino acids: CASSPGVTNYGYTF.

This chain links TRBV5-5 with TRBJ2-1; the D gene is possibly TRBD1 (6 bases). CDR1 is SGHKS and CDR2 is YYEKEE in the germline V gene (reference sequence). Trimming took off 1 base at V and 4 bases at J, with 12 bases between the two ends. This CDR3 comprises 15 residues. The CDR3 sequence is CASSLSGTPYNEQFF. The CDR3 DNA is TGTGCCAGCAGCTTGTCCGGGACACCGTACAATGAGCAGTTCTTC. Complete variable domain (other parts from reference TRBV5-5 and TRBJ2-1): DAGVTQSPTHLIKTRGQQVTLRCSPISGHKSVSWYQQVLGQGPQFIFQYYEKEERGRGNFPDRFSARQFPNYSSELNVNALLLGDSALYLCASSLSGTPYNEQFFGPGTRLTVL.

This clonotype was detected only a few times. The gene calls are TRBV4-1 and TRBJ1-2, with D unclear. CDR1 is MGHRA and CDR2 is YSYEKL in the germline V gene. V was trimmed by 6 bases and J by 8 bases, leaving 16 bases between them. The CDR3 extends over 13 amino acids. The CDR3 coding sequence is TGCGCCAGCAGATTCCGGGGAGAGGAGGGCTACACCTTC. Residues: CASRFRGEEGYTF.

As concerns this clonotype: Sequence at one end of the junction differs from germline and may be a read error. The chain links TRBV5-1 to TRBJ2-2, with D possibly TRBD2 on 5 matching bases. Germline CDR1 SGHRS, CDR2 YFSETQ. This CDR3 spans 16 amino acids. CDR3: CASSLLPGSGTGELFF. Written as DNA, the CDR3 is TGTGCCAGCAGCCTCCTCCCGGGGTCGGGGACCGGGGAGCTGTTTTTT.

The table lists this clonotype with a few counts. The chain carries TRBV28 and TRBJ1-2, with D possibly being TRBD1 (5 bases). This CDR3 region has 15 residues. The germline gives CDR1 MDHEN, CDR2 SYDVKM. Trimming removed 3 bases from V and 4 bases from J, with 15 bases in between. The CDR3 nucleotides are TGTGCCAGCAGTTTTATTCGGGGGTGGAGCTATGGCTACACCTTC. Its protein product is CASSFIRGWSYGYTF.

The V call is TRBV5-1, the J call TRBJ1-1; D possibly corresponds to TRBD1 (5 bases). In germline, CDR1 is SGHRS, CDR2 YFSETQ. The V end was cut by 1 base, the J end by 0 bases, with 7 bases between. The CDR3 is 14 residues long. The CDR3 coding sequence is TGCGCCAGCAGCTTGATGGGGCTGAACACTGAAGCTTTCTTT. Protein product: CASSLMGLNTEAFF.

For the CDR3, the DNA is TGTGCCTGGGAAAGGGGGAACTATGGCTACACCTTC. It yields the protein CAWERGNYGYTF. This chain joins TRBV30 and TRBJ1-2; possible D gene TRBD1, 6 bases. Germline lookup yields CDR1 GTSNPN and CDR2 SVGIG (reference sequence). CDR3 length: 12 residues. Trimming removed 5 bases from V and 2 bases from J, with 9 bases in between.

This clonotype has more than one count but fewer than ten. The CDR3 reads CSVVRDFLRLAGGRGQETQYF. The CDR3 DNA follows: TGCAGCGTTGTCCGGGACTTTTTGCGACTAGCGGGGGGGCGAGGTCAAGAGACCCAGTACTTC. The rearrangement joins TRBV29-1 to TRBJ2-5; 14 bases align to TRBD2. The CDR3 covers 21 residues. V lost 4 bases and J lost 2; bases outside the gene matches: 21. Looked up from germline, CDR1 is SQVTM and CDR2 is ANQGSEA.

The chain has TRBV5-6 and TRBJ2-7; 8 nucleotides match TRBD1. V lost 4 bases and J lost 4; bases outside the gene matches: 10. Germline V gene sequence: CDR1 SGHDT, CDR2 YYEEEE. CDR3 length: 15 amino acids. CDR3 protein: CASSDRQGMFYEQYV. For the CDR3, the DNA is TGTGCCAGCAGCGATCGACAGGGGATGTTTTACGAGCAGTACGTC.

The chain links TRBV6-2 or TRBV6-3 to TRBJ2-5; D is perhaps TRBD2 (6 bases). V dropped 4 bases and J dropped 1 base, with 10 bases sitting between them. Germline V gives CDR1 MNHEY, CDR2 SVGEGT. This CDR3 comprises 14 residues. CDR3 nucleotide sequence: TGTGCCAGCAGTTTCCGGGACTTCCAAGAGACCCAGTACTTC. As protein: CASSFRDFQETQYF.

This clonotype came up a few times. The V gene is TRBV7-2, the J gene TRBJ1-4; no firm D call. Per germline, CDR1 SGHTA and CDR2 FQGNSA. This CDR3 contains 17 residues. V was pared by 1 base and J by 3 bases, with 15 bases between. The CDR3 loop is CASSLGPPGMANEKLFF. CDR3 nucleotides: TGTGCCAGCAGCTTAGGCCCCCCAGGAATGGCTAATGAAAAACTGTTTTTT. The variable domain in full, completed from reference TRBV7-2 and TRBJ1-4, reads GAGVSQSPSNKVTEKGKDVELRCDPISGHTALYWYRQSLGQGLEFLIYFQGNSAPDKSGLPSDRFSAERTGGSVSTLTIQRTQQEDSAVYLCASSLGPPGMANEKLFFGSGTQLSVL.

This clonotype was picked up a small number of times. The chain joins TRBV20-1 to TRBJ2-6, with no clear D. Deletions cut 4 bases from V and 2 bases from J, with 0 bases between. The CDR3 runs to 11 residues. CDR1 and CDR2 (germline): DFQATT, SNEGSKA (reference sequence). As DNA, the CDR3 is TGCAGTGCTACTGGGGCCAACGTCCTGACTTTC. It translates to CSATGANVLTF.

This clonotype was counted many times. The chain is built from TRBV6-1 and TRBJ1-2; possibly TRBD1 for D (5 bases). V lost 0 bases to trimming and J lost 6 bases, with 8 bases between them. This CDR3 contains 13 residues. CDR1 is MNHNS and CDR2 is SASEGT in the germline V gene. The CDR3 here is CASSEALGDGYTF. CDR3 nucleotides: TGTGCCAGCAGTGAAGCGCTGGGGGATGGCTACACCTTC.

J is TRBJ2-3 and V is TRBV4-3; TRBD1 might be the D (5 bases). Germline V gives CDR1 LGHNA, CDR2 YSLEER. V was cut by 3 bases and J by 1 base, with 8 bases left in between. This CDR3 has 14 residues. The CDR3 DNA is TGCGCCAGCAGCCAGCGCAGGGGCACAGATACGCAGTATTTT. Residues: CASSQRRGTDTQYF.

The V and J genes are TRBV5-4 and TRBJ2-3; 10 bases align to TRBD1. CDR1 and CDR2 from the germline V gene are SGHNT and YYREEE (reference sequence). CDR3 length: 15 amino acids. Germline trimming cut 4 bases from V and 6 bases from J; bases unmatched to any gene: 8. In DNA form, the CDR3 reads TGTGCCAGCAGCGGCGACAGGGGGCGGTTTGATACGCAGTATTTT. It codes for CASSGDRGRFDTQYF.

This clonotype appeared a few times. The rearrangement links TRBV9 to TRBJ2-5, with TRBD1 identical over 11 bases. CDR1 is SGDLS, CDR2 YYNGEE, per germline. After removal of 0 bases from V and 5 bases from J, the junction contained 3 bases not matched to a gene. The CDR3 has 15 amino acids. The DNA for the CDR3 is TGTGCCAGCAGCGTAGATGGGGACAGGGGGGAGACCCAGTACTTC. Protein product: CASSVDGDRGETQYF.